A single sample gave rise to the 28 T cell receptor beta chains below, sequenced in a study of beta chain features in type 1 diabetes. Every bit of the isolated RNA underwent reverse transcription, so sequencing read expressed TCRB transcripts. Clones were read by immunoSEQ multiplex PCR, and TCRdb kept only the in-frame ones, dropping some. This table holds approximately 140,000 clones, 6.9% found once. The sequenced sample was central memory CD4+ T cells from blood. These receptors came from a woman aged 25 to 39 in good health.

The rearrangement links TRBV19 to TRBJ2-7; 8 bases line up with TRBD1. The CDR3 loop spans 13 amino acids. Germline V gene sequence: CDR1 LNHDA, CDR2 SQIVND (reference sequence). V lost 7 bases and J lost 2; bases outside the gene matches: 4. The DNA of the CDR3 is TGTGCCAGTATGGACAGGGAAGCCTACGAGCAGTACTTC. Translating gives CASMDREAYEQYF. The whole variable domain, filled in from reference TRBV19 and TRBJ2-7, reads DGGITQSPKYLFRKEGQNVTLSCEQNLNHDAMYWYRQDPGQGLRLIYYSQIVNDFQKGDIAEGYSVSREKKESFPLTVTSAQKNPTAFYLCASMDREAYEQYFGPGTRLTVT.

V usage is TRBV5-1 and J usage is TRBJ2-7; D is possibly TRBD2 (5 bases). The ends were cut back, 1 base at V and 6 bases at J, with 14 bases in the middle. CDR3 size: 14 residues. CDR1 SGHRS and CDR2 YFSETQ come from the germline V gene. CDR3 in DNA: TGCGCCAGCAGCTTGTGGGAGACGTACTCCGAGCAGTACTTC. The encoded protein is CASSLWETYSEQYF.

The sample holds a few counts of this clone. The chain joins TRBV27 to TRBJ2-2; possibly TRBD1 for D (6 bases). This CDR3 is 13 amino acids long. CDR1 is MNHEY and CDR2 is SMNVEV in the germline V gene (reference sequence). The V end was cut by 7 bases, the J end by 6 bases, with 12 bases between. The CDR3 DNA reads as TGTGCCAGCACCACAGGGAGAGCCGGGGAGCTGTTTTTT. Its translation is CASTTGRAGELFF.

This clone was observed a handful of times. The V and J genes are TRBV6-5 and TRBJ2-7, with TRBD1 matching over 9 bases. V trimming: 5 bases; J trimming: 5 bases; junction bases outside the gene matches: 7. CDR1 and CDR2 from the germline V gene are MNHEY and SVGAGI. The CDR3 extends over 14 amino acids. The CDR3 loop reads CASSALTGGDEQYF. As DNA, the CDR3 is TGTGCCAGCAGTGCCCTCACAGGGGGCGACGAGCAGTACTTC.

This chain connects TRBV30 to TRBJ1-2; no clear D gene. V gave up 3 bases and J gave up 6 bases, with 14 bases separating them. The CDR3 contains 13 residues. The germline gives CDR1 GTSNPN, CDR2 SVGIG (reference sequence). The CDR3 nucleotides read TGTGCCTGGAGCCCTACCGGGTTGAATGGCTACACCTTC. It is translated as CAWSPTGLNGYTF.

This clone was seen a few times. V usage is TRBV7-9 and J usage is TRBJ1-5; 7 bases match TRBD1. V trimming: 4 bases; J trimming: 4 bases; junction bases outside the gene matches: 4. The CDR3 covers 14 residues. Germline values: CDR1 SEHNR, CDR2 FQNEAQ (reference sequence). CDR3 protein: CASSWGQSNQPQHF. The CDR3, as DNA: TGTGCCAGCAGCTGGGGACAGTCTAATCAGCCCCAGCATTTT.

The chain is built from TRBV6-1 and TRBJ2-1, with a tentative D call TRBD2 (6 bases). V was shortened by 0 bases and J by 2 bases, with 11 bases between the two germline ends. The V gene's germline CDR1 is MNHNS and CDR2 SASEGT. This CDR3 is built from 16 residues. The CDR3 region has the DNA TGTGCCAGCAGTGAAGCGAGGGCGGGGCCCTACAATGAGCAGTTCTTC. Translated: CASSEARAGPYNEQFF.

This rearrangement joins TRBV28 to TRBJ1-5; D call uncertain. This CDR3 is 15 amino acids long. V lost 1 base to trimming and J lost 3 bases, with 10 bases between them. CDR1 and CDR2 from the germline V gene are MDHEN and SYDVKM. CDR3 sequence (DNA): TGTGCCAGCAGTTTATCTGCCAGGAACAATCAGCCCCAGCATTTT. Translated: CASSLSARNNQPQHF.

This chain links TRBV11-2 with TRBJ1-3; TRBD1 might be the D (5 bases). Germline assignment: CDR1 SGHAT and CDR2 FQNNGV. V was trimmed by 2 bases and J by 2 bases, leaving 7 bases between them. This CDR3 comprises 14 residues. DNA for the CDR3: TGTGCCAGCAGCTTATTGGGGCCTGGAAACACCATATATTTT. Its protein product is CASSLLGPGNTIYF.

This clone was observed a few times. The chain links TRBV27 to TRBJ2-7; a possible D gene is TRBD1 (5 bases). V gave up 4 bases and J gave up 1 base, with 14 bases separating them. This CDR3 spans 15 amino acids. Germline V gives CDR1 MNHEY, CDR2 SMNVEV (reference sequence). In DNA, the CDR3 is TGTGCCAGCAGTTACAGGCAGGCCACTTCCTACGAGCAGTACTTC. Protein product: CASSYRQATSYEQYF.

This clone was seen ten or more times. The chain employs TRBV30 and TRBJ1-1; 8 positions agree with TRBD1. V dropped 5 bases and J dropped 1; count of bases not matched to a gene: 3. Looked up from germline, CDR1 is GTSNPN and CDR2 is SVGIG (reference sequence). This CDR3 is 13 amino acids long. CDR3 nucleotides: TGTGCCTGGGGACAGGGACAGAACACTGAAGCTTTCTTT. It translates to CAWGQGQNTEAFF.

This clone was picked up many times. V is TRBV7-9 and J is TRBJ2-3; the D gene is possibly TRBD1 (6 bases). Germline CDR1 is SEHNR and CDR2 is FQNEAQ (reference sequence). V shed 5 bases and J shed 4 bases, with 10 bases lying between them. The length of the CDR3 is 13 residues. CDR3 loop: CASSPGQPDTQYF. Here the CDR3 DNA reads TGTGCCAGCAGCCCAGGACAGCCAGATACGCAGTATTTT.

This clone has only a few counts. V is TRBV5-1 and J is TRBJ1-4, with D uncertain. The CDR3 totals 15 residues. The germline gives CDR1 SGHRS, CDR2 YFSETQ. V was pared by 0 bases and J by 8 bases, with 14 bases between. DNA of the CDR3: TGCGCCAGCAGCTTGGAGGGCGGAGGTGGAGAAAAACTGTTTTTT. It specifies CASSLEGGGGEKLFF.

The J gene is TRBJ2-1, the V gene TRBV12-5, with 12 bases aligning to TRBD2. V dropped 2 bases and J dropped 2; count of bases not matched to a gene: 10. In germline, CDR1 is LGHNT, CDR2 FRNRAP. CDR3 length: 19 residues. The CDR3 reads CASGLRRTSGTFPYNEQFF. The CDR3 coding sequence is TGTGCTAGTGGTTTGCGGCGGACTAGCGGGACATTCCCCTACAATGAGCAGTTCTTC. Full variable domain (missing parts from reference TRBV12-5 and TRBJ2-1): DARVTQTPRHKVTEMGQEVTMRCQPILGHNTVFWYRQTMMQGLELLAYFRNRAPLDDSGMPKDRFSAEMPDATLATLKIQPSEPRDSAVYFCASGLRRTSGTFPYNEQFFGPGTRLTVL.

This chain links TRBV7-9 with TRBJ2-1; TRBD2 matches 15 bases. The CDR3 length is 17 residues. CDR1 is SEHNR, CDR2 FQNEAQ, per germline (reference sequence). Trimming removed 4 bases from V and 8 bases from J; junction bases left unmatched: 9. The CDR3 spells CASSSGTSGRTGYEQFF. CDR3 DNA sequence: TGTGCCAGCAGCTCCGGGACTAGCGGGAGGACGGGTTATGAGCAGTTCTTC.

This clone has only a few counts. This chain connects TRBV6-6 to TRBJ2-2; 7 nucleotides match TRBD2. J was trimmed by 1 base and V by 2 bases; bases with no gene match: 4. CDR3 length: 16 residues. From germline, CDR1 is MNHNY and CDR2 SVGAGI (reference sequence). The CDR3: CASSYSGTVNTGELFF. As DNA, the CDR3 is TGTGCCAGCAGTTACAGCGGGACGGTGAACACCGGGGAGCTGTTTTTT.

This clone appeared many times. V usage is TRBV30 and J usage is TRBJ2-2; D is unclear. The CDR3 totals 14 residues. In germline, CDR1 is GTSNPN, CDR2 SVGIG (reference sequence). The V end lost 3 bases, the J end lost 3 bases, and 11 bases lay between the germline ends. This CDR3 is CAWRFGSYTGELFF. CDR3 DNA: TGTGCCTGGAGATTTGGCTCCTACACCGGGGAGCTGTTTTTT.

This clone has at least ten counts. The rearrangement joins TRBV30 to TRBJ2-1; the D gene is possibly TRBD1 (6 bases). CDR1 GTSNPN and CDR2 SVGIG come from the germline V gene (reference sequence). This CDR3 region has 14 residues. V lost 2 bases, J lost 2 bases, and 10 bases lay in between. CDR3 bases: TGTGCCTGGAGTATCAGGGGAACCTACAATGAGCAGTTCTTC. It codes for CAWSIRGTYNEQFF.

This clone was observed a handful of times. This chain uses TRBV27 with TRBJ1-2; D perhaps matches TRBD1 (5 bases). This CDR3 is 15 amino acids long. The germline V and J ends were trimmed by 4 bases and 7 bases, with 19 bases remaining between them. CDR1 is MNHEY, CDR2 SMNVEV, per germline (reference sequence). The chain's CDR3 is CASSSPTGRRGGYTF. The DNA of the CDR3 is TGTGCCAGCAGTTCGCCCACAGGACGGAGGGGTGGCTACACCTTC.

The gene calls are TRBV30 and TRBJ1-4; 7 nucleotides agree with TRBD1. V lost 5 bases and J lost 8; bases outside the gene matches: 11. The CDR3 is 14 residues long. Germline V lookup: CDR1 GTSNPN, CDR2 SVGIG (reference sequence). The CDR3 sequence is CAWGGGLGKEKLFF. Here the CDR3 DNA reads TGTGCCTGGGGAGGGGGCTTGGGCAAGGAAAAACTGTTTTTT.

This clone was found a few times. V usage is TRBV20-1 and J usage is TRBJ1-1, with D uncertain. This CDR3 contains 11 residues. Germline CDR1 reads DFQATT; CDR2 reads SNEGSKA (reference sequence). For the CDR3, the DNA is TGCAGGCCGCAGGATCGAACTGAAGCTTTCTTT. Its protein is CRPQDRTEAFF.

The chain links TRBV19 to TRBJ1-5; D is perhaps TRBD1 (5 bases). CDR3 length: 12 residues. Between the trimmed V and J ends, which lost 6 bases and 7 bases, there was a span of 10 bases. Germline V gene sequence: CDR1 LNHDA, CDR2 SQIVND (reference sequence). As DNA, the CDR3 is TGTGCCAGTAGCCGACAGTACCAGCCCCAGCATTTT. The encoded protein is CASSRQYQPQHF.

The chain uses TRBV7-2 and TRBJ2-1, with a weak D call TRBD2 (5 bases). CDR3 size: 15 residues. Deletions cut 6 bases from V and 6 bases from J, with 18 bases between. CDR1 and CDR2 (germline): SGHTA, FQGNSA. In nucleotides, the CDR3 is TGTGCCAGCAGTTTTGGACTGAGAGAAAGCAATGAGCAGTTCTTC. Its protein product is CASSFGLRESNEQFF.

This clone was picked up a small number of times. This rearrangement joins TRBV7-2 to TRBJ2-3; 12 positions agree with TRBD1. Germline CDR1 SGHTA, CDR2 FQGNSA. The V and J ends lost 3 bases and 2 bases, in that order; junction bases with no gene match: 3. The CDR3 contains 16 residues. CDR3 in DNA: TGTGCCAGCAGCTTGGGGACAGGGGGCTACACAGATACGCAGTATTTT. Its translation: CASSLGTGGYTDTQYF.

The chain employs TRBV1 and TRBJ1-1; TRBD1 is the table's D call, not checked against the DNA. TRBV1 constitutes a pseudogene. This CDR3 is 14 amino acids long. CDR3 protein: CTSSQGRGKGLAFF. The CDR3 nucleotides read TGCACCAGCAGCCAGGGCAGGGGGAAAGGGTTAGCTTTCTTT.

Only a few counts were recorded for this clone. The DNA for the CDR3 is TGTGCCAGCAGCCCGCCGGGGTCGGATACGCAGTATTTT. Translation: CASSPPGSDTQYF. The rearrangement joins TRBV7-3 to TRBJ2-3; D is possibly TRBD2 (5 bases). The CDR3 length is 13 residues. Trimming took 5 bases from V and 6 from J, leaving 12 bases between them. Germline V gives CDR1 SGHTA, CDR2 FQGTGA.

The rearrangement uses TRBV2 and TRBJ2-7; TRBD1 matches 7 bases. The J segment lost 13 bases and the V segment lost 10 bases, leaving 13 bases of the junction unmatched. The germline gives CDR1 SNHLY, CDR2 FYNNEI. The CDR3 is 11 amino acids. CDR3 sequence (DNA): TGTGCCACCACGGACAGGAATCCCCTATACTTC. This gives the protein CATTDRNPLYF.

This clone was seen only a few times. The CDR3 loop is CASSGTGVYTEAFF. CDR3 nucleotides: TGTGCCAGCAGTGGGACAGGGGTTTACACTGAAGCTTTCTTT. The V gene is TRBV6-6, the J gene TRBJ1-1; 10 bases match TRBD1. The CDR3 is made up of 14 amino acids. The ends lost 5 bases at V and 3 bases at J; junction bases unmatched: 3. Germline V CDR1 and CDR2: MNHNY, SVGAGI (reference sequence).